The present entry profiles one TCR beta chain with its context. TCRdb keeps only in-frame clones here, not all; method: immunoSEQ multiplex PCR. This sample has approximately 250,000 clones; roughly 86% occur once, and the top ten carry about 4%. The data derive from a study of blood T cell repertoires in COVID-19. Study-level information: Samples taken during acute and convalescent COVID-19 were collected in the United States, Italy and Spain.

The CDR3 loop spans 13 amino acids. Trimming cost V 7 bases and J 7 bases; bases outside gene matches: 7. From germline, CDR1 is MNHNY and CDR2 SVGAGI (reference sequence). The chain employs TRBV6-6 and TRBJ1-2, with 9 nucleotides matching TRBD1. This TCR was recovered from a man between 18 and 35 years old with active or convalescent COVID-19. The sequencing input was peripheral blood. DNA of the CDR3: TGTGCCAGCATTAGGGACAGGGTTGGTGGCTACACCTTC. Encoded protein: CASIRDRVGGYTF.